One sample yielded the 32 T cell receptor beta chains listed below, sequenced in a study of T cells in Graves' hyperthyroidism and ophthalmopathy. TCR beta CDR3 regions were amplified from RNA. RT-PCR in the first round (using the HTBI primer set) targeted the TCR CDR3. TCRdb reprocessed the multiplex PCR reads with MiXCR, giving one entry per CDR3 protein. Of approximately 530,000 distinct CDR3 sequences in the sample, 15% to 20% are singletons; the top ten hold under 20%. The material sequenced was blood. The receptors originated from a woman between 18 and 29 years old with Graves' hyperthyroidism.

This clonotype has only a few counts. The chain uses TRBV10-3 and TRBJ1-2, with D perhaps matching TRBD1 (6 bases). The CDR3 totals 13 residues. The germline CDR1 and CDR2 sequences are ENHRY and SYGVKD. Deletions cut 3 bases from V and 7 bases from J, with 12 bases between. Here the CDR3 reads CAISERGTSGYTF. The CDR3 DNA sequence: TGTGCCATCAGTGAACGGGGGACATCTGGCTACACCTTC.

This clonotype has a handful of counts. CDR3 DNA: TGTGCCAGCAGGTCCACGGGGGCTAGCGGGAGAATCAATGAGCAGTTCTTC. Translating it yields CASRSTGASGRINEQFF. This chain uses TRBV27 with TRBJ2-1; 10 positions match TRBD2. CDR1 is MNHEY and CDR2 is SMNVEV in the germline V gene (reference sequence). The CDR3 runs to 17 residues. The trim removed 6 bases at V and 6 bases at J, leaving 14 bases unmatched.

This clonotype came up many times. The chain carries TRBV2 and TRBJ1-1; D not resolved. Germline V gene lookup returns CDR1 SNHLY and CDR2 FYNNEI. Between the trimmed V and J ends, which lost 5 bases and 2 bases, there was a span of 6 bases. This CDR3 has 12 residues. CDR3 coding DNA: TGTGCCAGCAGTTCATCTAACACTGAAGCTTTCTTT. This translates into CASSSSNTEAFF. The whole variable domain, filled in from reference TRBV2 and TRBJ1-1, reads EPEVTQTPSHQVTQMGQEVILRCVPISNHLYFYWYRQILGQKVEFLVSFYNNEISEKSEIFDDQFSVERPDGSNFTLKIRSTKLEDSAMYFCASSSSNTEAFFGQGTRLTVV.

The chain couples TRBV4-1 to TRBJ2-2, with 7 bases lining up with TRBD2. CDR1 is MGHRA, CDR2 YSYEKL, per germline. The V segment lost 3 bases and the J segment 3 bases; nucleotides outside the gene matches: 4. The CDR3 is 15 residues long. The CDR3 DNA sequence: TGCGCCAGCAGCCAGGGGACTACTCACACCGGGGAGCTGTTTTTT. This codes for CASSQGTTHTGELFF.

This clonotype was seen many times. This chain connects TRBV2 to TRBJ2-3; 8 positions match TRBD1. CDR3 length: 14 residues. The trim removed 6 bases at V and 4 bases at J, leaving 6 bases unmatched. Germline CDR1 and CDR2: SNHLY and FYNNEI. This CDR3 reads CASRLRGLADTQYF. The DNA of the CDR3 is TGTGCCAGCAGGCTCAGGGGGCTAGCAGATACGCAGTATTTT. Full variable domain (rest looked up from reference TRBV2 and TRBJ2-3): EPEVTQTPSHQVTQMGQEVILRCVPISNHLYFYWYRQILGQKVEFLVSFYNNEISEKSEIFDDQFSVERPDGSNFTLKIRSTKLEDSAMYFCASRLRGLADTQYFGPGTRLTVL.

The rearrangement uses TRBV6-1 and TRBJ1-5, with 9 bases identical to TRBD1. The CDR3 spans 15 residues. The germline V gene has CDR1 MNHNS and CDR2 SASEGT. V shed 2 bases and J 6 bases; nucleotides not matched to a gene: 5. The CDR3 reads CASSELDRGVQPQHF. The DNA of the CDR3 is TGTGCCAGCAGTGAACTGGACAGGGGCGTTCAGCCCCAGCATTTT.

The chain is built from TRBV28 and TRBJ1-6; no clear D gene. This CDR3 is built from 13 residues. Germline values: CDR1 MDHEN, CDR2 SYDVKM. The V end lost 2 bases, the J end lost 10 bases, and 9 bases lay between the germline ends. CDR3 sequence (DNA): TGTGCCAGCAGTTTAACAAGTCAGTCACCCCTCCACTTT. Its protein is CASSLTSQSPLHF.

This clonotype was seen a handful of times. The chain combines TRBV5-1 with TRBJ2-6, with 8 bases that match TRBD2. This CDR3 spans 17 amino acids. The V segment lost 2 bases and the J segment 2 bases; nucleotides outside the gene matches: 6. Germline values: CDR1 SGHRS, CDR2 YFSETQ. The CDR3 DNA sequence: TGCGCCAGCAGCTTAAGCGGGAGTATAGCTGGGGCCAACGTCCTGACTTTC. It encodes CASSLSGSIAGANVLTF.

This clonotype occurred many times. The rearrangement uses TRBV2 and TRBJ1-5; TRBD1 is a possible D gene (5 bases). With 4 bases removed from V and 0 bases from J, the gap between germline ends came to 13 bases. CDR1 and CDR2 (germline): SNHLY, FYNNEI. This CDR3 region has 16 residues. CDR3 in amino acids: CASSARGPNSNQPQHF. The CDR3 DNA reads as TGTGCCAGCAGTGCGAGGGGACCAAATAGCAATCAGCCCCAGCATTTT.

The genes are TRBV5-7 and TRBJ1-5, with 7 bases that match TRBD1. TRBV5-7 is assigned to the ORF class and has an uncertain function. V shed 0 bases and J 5 bases; nucleotides not matched to a gene: 11. This CDR3 has 17 residues. The CDR3 DNA follows: TGTGCCAGCAGCTTGGATCAGGGGGTAGGGGAGGATCAGCCCCAGCATTTT. This gives the protein CASSLDQGVGEDQPQHF.

This clonotype was observed many times. The V gene is TRBV3-1, the J gene TRBJ2-2, with 9 bases matching TRBD2. This CDR3 region has 16 residues. Trimming at V came to 3 bases and at J to 4 bases, leaving 6 bases not matched to a gene. From germline, CDR1 is LGHDT and CDR2 YNNKEL (reference sequence). CDR3 bases: TGTGCCAGCAGCCACCGGCTAGCGGGACTCACCGGGGAGCTGTTTTTT. It yields the protein CASSHRLAGLTGELFF.

This sequence joins TRBV3-1 and TRBJ1-4; D gene unclear. The CDR3 sequence is 17 residues long. Trimming shortened V by 1 base and J by 7 bases, and 19 bases separated the two germline ends. Germline assignment: CDR1 LGHDT and CDR2 YNNKEL (reference sequence). The CDR3 region has the DNA TGTGCCAGCAGCCAAGGAGCTATTCTGTTGGAGAGTGAAAAACTGTTTTTT. Its protein product is CASSQGAILLESEKLFF.

This clonotype was recorded at least ten times. J is TRBJ2-7 and V is TRBV24-1; D is undetermined. The CDR3 length is 11 residues. Per germline, CDR1 KGHDR and CDR2 SFDVKD. The V gene lost 6 bases and the J gene lost 3 bases, with 5 bases spanning the gap. The CDR3 DNA follows: TGTGCCACCAGTACGGGCTACGAGCAGTACTTC. Translating gives CATSTGYEQYF.

There are many counts of this clonotype. The chain has TRBV11-3 and TRBJ2-7; possible D gene TRBD2, 6 bases. The CDR3 spans 15 residues. With 4 bases removed from V and 3 bases from J, the gap between germline ends came to 16 bases. In germline, CDR1 is SGHNT, CDR2 YENEEA. The CDR3, as DNA: TGTGCCAGCAGCTCCTACCGGGGGAAAGACTACGAGCAGTACTTC. This codes for CASSSYRGKDYEQYF.

Only a few counts were recorded for this clonotype. The rearrangement joins TRBV14 to TRBJ2-5, with a possible D match to TRBD1 (6 bases). There are 17 residues in the CDR3. Germline CDR1 and CDR2: SGHDN and FVKESK. V lost 5 bases to trimming and J lost 4 bases, with 23 bases between them. The CDR3 loop is CASSLRIGGRNLETQYF. The CDR3 nucleotides read TGTGCCAGCAGCTTACGGATTGGGGGCCGGAACTTAGAGACCCAGTACTTC.

This clonotype came up many times. The chain uses TRBV28 and TRBJ2-5; D might be TRBD1 (5 bases). The CDR3 sequence is 16 residues long. Germline values: CDR1 MDHEN, CDR2 SYDVKM. Trimming removed 6 bases from V and 1 base from J, with 18 bases in between. The CDR3 bases are TGTGCCAGCAGCGAAGCACAGGCGGCAGGCCAAGAGACCCAGTACTTC. Translation gives CASSEAQAAGQETQYF.

As to this clonotype: This may arise from a read error, as a much more abundant clone is one base away. V and J are TRBV20-1 and TRBJ2-7; D remains unclear. Germline loops: CDR1 DFQATT, CDR2 SNEGSKA (reference sequence). The CDR3 sequence is 13 residues long. V was shortened by 0 bases and J by 2 bases, with 8 bases between the two germline ends. The DNA of the CDR3 is TGCAGTGCTAGAGAGAGAGACGCCTACGAGCAGTACTTC. Protein product: CSARERDAYEQYF.

This clonotype came up many times. V is TRBV20-1 and J is TRBJ2-1; 13 bases fit TRBD2. The V and J ends lost 3 bases and 0 bases, in that order; junction bases with no gene match: 5. The CDR3 consists of 17 residues. Per the germline V gene, CDR1 is DFQATT and CDR2 is SNEGSKA (reference sequence). CDR3 DNA sequence: TGCAGTGCTAGTCGACTAGCGGGAGGTTTCTCCTACAATGAGCAGTTCTTC. As protein: CSASRLAGGFSYNEQFF.

A few counts support this clonotype. This chain uses TRBV4-1 with TRBJ2-1; 8 nucleotides align to TRBD2. The J segment lost 0 bases and the V segment lost 0 bases, leaving 4 bases of the junction unmatched. The CDR3 is 17 residues long. Germline V gene data show CDR1 as MGHRA and CDR2 as YSYEKL. In DNA form, the CDR3 reads TGCGCCAGCAGCCAAGATAGGGCGGGAGGCTCCTACAATGAGCAGTTCTTC. The encoded protein is CASSQDRAGGSYNEQFF.

The chain links TRBV28 to TRBJ2-5, with D tentatively TRBD2 (6 bases). The CDR3 covers 11 residues. V was cut by 7 bases and J by 7 bases, with 10 bases left in between. CDR1 and CDR2 (germline): MDHEN, SYDVKM. As DNA, the CDR3 is TGTGCCAGCACCCGGGGGTGGACCCAGTACTTC. This encodes CASTRGWTQYF.

A few counts support this clonotype. The chain couples TRBV6-1 to TRBJ1-2; 7 bases are shared with TRBD1. The trim removed 2 bases at V and 4 bases at J, leaving 10 bases unmatched. The CDR3 is 16 amino acids. Germline V gene lookup returns CDR1 MNHNS and CDR2 SASEGT. The CDR3 DNA reads as TGTGCCAGCAGTGAACCTCTCACCGGGACAGCCTATGGCTACACCTTC. Its protein is CASSEPLTGTAYGYTF.

There are a few counts of this clonotype. The chain links TRBV6-1 to TRBJ1-3, with TRBD1 matching 9 bases. Per germline, CDR1 MNHNS and CDR2 SASEGT. Trimming at V came to 5 bases and at J to 7 bases, leaving 3 bases not matched to a gene. The CDR3 is 13 residues long. Written as DNA, the CDR3 is TGTGCCAGCAGTACAGGGGGCCTGAACACCATATATTTT. Residues: CASSTGGLNTIYF.

There are many counts of this clonotype. This chain joins TRBV27 and TRBJ2-1; 10 nucleotides align to TRBD2. Trimming cost V 4 bases and J 8 bases; bases outside gene matches: 14. The germline V gene has CDR1 MNHEY and CDR2 SMNVEV (reference sequence). The CDR3 totals 17 residues. CDR3 sequence (DNA): TGTGCCAGCAGTTCGGCTTTCGGAGCGGGAGGGCCCCATGAGCAGTTCTTC. Protein sequence: CASSSAFGAGGPHEQFF.

The chain uses TRBV20-1 and TRBJ2-1; 12 bases map to TRBD2. After removal of 3 bases from V and 7 bases from J, the junction contained 4 bases not matched to a gene. The CDR3 covers 14 residues. CDR1 and CDR2 (germline): DFQATT, SNEGSKA (reference sequence). The CDR3 DNA follows: TGCAGTGCTAGGGGACTAGCGGGCAGTAATGAGCAGTTCTTC. Residues: CSARGLAGSNEQFF.

V and J are TRBV3-1 and TRBJ2-5, with 8 positions matching TRBD2. This CDR3 is 15 amino acids long. CDR1 is LGHDT, CDR2 YNNKEL, per germline (reference sequence). J was trimmed by 4 bases and V by 3 bases; bases with no gene match: 7. The CDR3 region has the DNA TGTGCCAGCAGCCATACTAGCGGCTCGGTAGAGACCCAGTACTTC. Amino acids: CASSHTSGSVETQYF.

This clonotype turned up a few times. This chain links TRBV6-2 or TRBV6-3 with TRBJ2-1, with D perhaps TRBD1 or TRBD2 (5 bases each). The V and J ends lost 2 bases and 6 bases respectively, with 11 bases between them. Germline loops: CDR1 MNHEY, CDR2 SVGEGT. This CDR3 region has 14 residues. The CDR3 DNA follows: TGTGCCAGCAGTTACGTGGGACCCCGCAATGAGCAGTTCTTC. This sequence encodes CASSYVGPRNEQFF.

In the case of this clonotype: This could be a read error, since a much larger clone is one nucleotide away. This sequence joins TRBV2 and TRBJ2-7; D might be TRBD1 (5 bases). The DNA end is a closer match to TRBJ2-1, so the J assignment may be wrong. The CDR3 has 15 residues. Germline CDR1 reads SNHLY; CDR2 reads FYNNEI. CDR3 nucleotide sequence: TGTGCCAGCACCGAAGAAAGGACACATACCTACGAGCAGTTCTTC. Its translation: CASTEERTHTYEQFF.

This clonotype was picked up a small number of times. V usage is TRBV6-1 and J usage is TRBJ1-4; D gene unclear. V was shortened by 1 base and J by 7 bases, with 10 bases between the two germline ends. This CDR3 has 14 residues. The V gene's germline CDR1 is MNHNS and CDR2 SASEGT. CDR3 in amino acids: CASSEVSPGEKLFF. CDR3 bases: TGTGCCAGCAGTGAAGTGTCACCTGGTGAAAAACTGTTTTTT.

This clonotype came up a few times. The CDR3 sequence is CAISGRQKNTEAFF. The CDR3 coding sequence is TGTGCCATCAGTGGGCGACAGAAAAACACTGAAGCTTTCTTT. The rearrangement uses TRBV10-3 and TRBJ1-1; D might be TRBD1 (5 bases). The CDR3 length is 14 residues. Germline values: CDR1 ENHRY, CDR2 SYGVKD. The germline V and J ends were trimmed by 4 bases and 2 bases, with 11 bases remaining between them.

This clonotype occurred a few times. The V and J genes are TRBV5-6 and TRBJ2-3; a weak D match, TRBD1 (6 bases). Germline V gene data show CDR1 as SGHDT and CDR2 as YYEEEE. This CDR3 is built from 16 residues. The V gene lost 4 bases and the J gene lost 0 bases, with 15 bases spanning the gap. The CDR3 DNA is TGTGCCAGCAGCGATTACGGGACATTAAGCACAGATACGCAGTATTTT. The encoded protein is CASSDYGTLSTDTQYF.

V and J are TRBV24-1 and TRBJ1-2; D uncertain. V was clipped by 0 bases and J by 4 bases, with 8 bases between them. This CDR3 spans 14 amino acids. Germline values: CDR1 KGHDR, CDR2 SFDVKD. As DNA, the CDR3 is TGTGCCACCAGTGATTTGGAACTGTCCTATGGCTACACCTTC. Translating it yields CATSDLELSYGYTF.

In its sample, this clonotype was seen many times. This chain links TRBV28 with TRBJ1-4; D call uncertain. Germline V lookup: CDR1 MDHEN, CDR2 SYDVKM. Trimming took off 6 bases at V and 8 bases at J, with 10 bases between the two ends. There are 12 residues in the CDR3. The chain's CDR3 is CASRTAGEKLFF. The CDR3 nucleotides read TGTGCCAGCAGGACCGCGGGGGAAAAACTGTTTTTT.